Presented here are 26 T cell receptor beta chains from one specimen sequenced in a study of shared clonotypes between healthy human individuals. Produced via immunoSEQ multiplex PCR; TCRdb's table is partial and in-frame only. The profile shows around 2.5 million clones, 90% to 95% of them singletons. Source material: naive CD4+ T cells from PBMCs. Subset specified: CD45RA+ positively selected. The receptors shown here come from a young man in good health. Some clones in this sample may be carry-over from other donors' samples.

J is TRBJ1-1 and V is TRBV2; D might be TRBD1 (5 bases). Trimming stripped 5 bases from V and 4 bases from J, with 17 bases between. CDR1 SNHLY and CDR2 FYNNEI come from the germline V gene. The CDR3 loop spans 15 amino acids. The CDR3 nucleotides are TGTGCCAGCAGTACTAGACAGCCCTTGGTCACTGAAGCTTTCTTT. It translates to CASSTRQPLVTEAFF.

The rearrangement links TRBV27 to TRBJ2-7; D remains ambiguous. Germline CDR1 MNHEY, CDR2 SMNVEV (reference sequence). This CDR3 has 15 residues. Trimming removed 1 base from V and 0 bases from J, with 10 bases in between. The CDR3, as DNA: TGTGCCAGCAGTTTATATGCCGCCACCTCCTACGAGCAGTACTTC. It codes for CASSLYAATSYEQYF.

The chain recombines TRBV30 with TRBJ2-7, with 9 bases that match TRBD1. This CDR3 contains 14 residues. The germline V gene encodes CDR1 GTSNPN and CDR2 SVGIG (reference sequence). V shed 5 bases, J shed 4 bases, and the junction held 9 bases outside the gene matches. CDR3 sequence: CAWSHRGQVYEQYF. CDR3 sequence (DNA): TGTGCCTGGTCCCACAGGGGGCAGGTTTACGAGCAGTACTTC.

The chain couples TRBV15 to TRBJ2-7; D remains unclear. The CDR3 covers 13 residues. Germline V gene lookup returns CDR1 LNHNV and CDR2 YYDKDF (reference sequence). V gave up 0 bases and J gave up 3 bases, with 6 bases separating them. The CDR3 nucleotides are TGTGCCACCAGCAGAGAGGGCGGCTACGAGCAGTACTTC. This translates into CATSREGGYEQYF.

The chain has TRBV5-6 and TRBJ2-7, with 8 positions matching TRBD2. CDR1 and CDR2 from the germline V gene are SGHDT and YYEEEE. This CDR3 has 17 amino acids. Trimming cost V 1 base and J 3 bases; bases outside gene matches: 12. The CDR3 nucleotides are TGTGCCAGCAGCTTGAGAATGAGGGCGGGAGGACTCTACGAGCAGTACTTC. Its protein product is CASSLRMRAGGLYEQYF.

The J gene is TRBJ2-1, the V gene TRBV11-2; D is possibly TRBD1 (9 bases). The CDR3 consists of 16 residues. V lost 1 base, J lost 11 bases, and 21 bases lay in between. Germline CDR1 and CDR2: SGHAT and FQNNGV. The CDR3 DNA reads TGTGCCAGCAGCTTAGCCCAACCGGGGGGGACAGGGCAGCAGTTCTTC. This encodes CASSLAQPGGTGQQFF.

This rearrangement joins TRBV6-1 to TRBJ1-2; D call uncertain. Trimming left V 4 bases short and J 4 bases short, with 4 bases between. This CDR3 has 11 amino acids. CDR1 is MNHNS, CDR2 SASEGT, per germline. The DNA of the CDR3 is TGTGCCAGCAGTGGACGCTATGGCTACACCTTC. The encoded protein is CASSGRYGYTF.

The chain couples TRBV9 to TRBJ1-2, with D perhaps matching TRBD1 (5 bases). This CDR3 has 14 amino acids. V shed 6 bases and J shed 5 bases, with 17 bases lying between them. Germline V gene sequence: CDR1 SGDLS, CDR2 YYNGEE. CDR3 amino acids: CASTRDRTGYGYTF. DNA of the CDR3: TGTGCCAGCACCAGGGACCGAACTGGATATGGCTACACCTTC. Filled out from reference TRBV9 and TRBJ1-2, the complete variable domain reads DSGVTQTPKHLITATGQRVTLRCSPRSGDLSVYWYQQSLDQGLQFLIQYYNGEERAKGNILERFSAQQFPDLHSELNLSSLELGDSALYFCASTRDRTGYGYTFGSGTRLTVV.

The gene calls are TRBV5-1 and TRBJ2-1; 8 nucleotides agree with TRBD1. V gave up 3 bases and J gave up 8 bases; unmatched junction bases: 19. CDR1 is SGHRS, CDR2 YFSETQ, per germline. CDR3 length equals 18 residues. The CDR3, as DNA: TGCGCCAGCAGCTCTTCCTCGACAGGGGCCGGGTGGTTGGATGAGCAGTTCTTC. Translating gives CASSSSSTGAGWLDEQFF.

The chain carries TRBV28 and TRBJ2-4; no clear D gene. Germline-derived CDR1 and CDR2 are MDHEN and SYDVKM. The CDR3 runs to 16 residues. Deletions cut 4 bases from V and 0 bases from J, with 13 bases between. The CDR3 nucleotides are TGTGCCAGCAGTTCTGGGTCTATTCGAGCCAAAAACATTCAGTACTTC. This encodes CASSSGSIRAKNIQYF.

As to this clone: The identical CDR3 is also encoded by other nucleotide sequences in the sample. The CDR3 coding sequence is TGCGCCAGCAGCCAAGGGTCTTCCTATAATTCACCCCTCCACTTT. It specifies CASSQGSSYNSPLHF. The chain recombines TRBV4-3 with TRBJ1-6; D gene uncertain. The CDR3 runs 15 residues. V shed 1 base and J shed 1 base, with 5 bases lying between them. In germline, CDR1 is LGHNA, CDR2 YSLEER.

The chain combines TRBV5-6 with TRBJ1-4; D unclear. The CDR3 is 14 residues long. CDR1 SGHDT and CDR2 YYEEEE come from the germline V gene. V lost 2 bases, J lost 5 bases, and 10 bases lay in between. CDR3 amino acids: CASSFGPDNEKLFF. CDR3 in DNA: TGTGCCAGCAGCTTCGGGCCGGACAATGAAAAACTGTTTTTT.

The rearrangement joins TRBV5-4 to TRBJ2-7, with D possibly being TRBD1 (7 bases). The V gene lost 4 bases and the J gene lost 11 bases, with 25 bases spanning the gap. The CDR3 has 15 amino acids. Germline V CDR1 and CDR2: SGHNT, YYREEE (reference sequence). CDR3 in amino acids: CASSPEGASASLEYF. Here the CDR3 DNA reads TGTGCCAGCAGCCCGGAGGGGGCATCGGCCTCCCTGGAGTACTTC. Using reference TRBV5-4 and TRBJ2-7 for the parts outside the CDR3, the full variable domain is ETGVTQSPTHLIKTRGQQVTLRCSSQSGHNTVSWYQQALGQGPQFIFQYYREEENGRGNFPPRFSGLQFPNYSSELNVNALELDDSALYLCASSPEGASASLEYFGPGTRLTVT.

V and J are TRBV28 and TRBJ1-2, with D possibly being TRBD1 (6 bases). Between the trimmed V and J ends, which lost 5 bases and 0 bases, there was a span of 19 bases. This CDR3 spans 17 amino acids. The germline V gene encodes CDR1 MDHEN and CDR2 SYDVKM. In DNA form, the CDR3 reads TGTGCCAGCAGTGTCGGGACAATATACATGACTAACTATGGCTACACCTTC. Translated: CASSVGTIYMTNYGYTF.

The chain joins TRBV27 to TRBJ2-3; tentatively, D is TRBD1 or TRBD2 (6 bases each). CDR1 is MNHEY and CDR2 is SMNVEV in the germline V gene (reference sequence). Trimming pared 2 bases from V and 0 bases from J, leaving 12 bases between. There are 16 residues in the CDR3. In DNA form, the CDR3 reads TGTGCCAGCAGTTTACGTACAGGGACTAGCACAGATACGCAGTATTTT. The encoded protein is CASSLRTGTSTDTQYF.

The chain carries TRBV27 and TRBJ2-2; the match to TRBD1 covers 9 bases. Trimming at V came to 3 bases and at J to 8 bases, leaving 4 bases not matched to a gene. Per germline, CDR1 MNHEY and CDR2 SMNVEV (reference sequence). The CDR3 covers 14 residues. CDR3 in amino acids: CASSLKQGAGELFF. The DNA for the CDR3 is TGTGCCAGCAGTTTGAAACAGGGGGCGGGGGAGCTGTTTTTT.

The chain recombines TRBV29-1 with TRBJ1-4; D gene ambiguous. Germline CDR1 SQVTM, CDR2 ANQGSEA. Trimming left V 5 bases short and J 8 bases short, with 12 bases between. The CDR3 loop spans 12 amino acids. CDR3 in DNA: TGCAGCGTTCAGCTGGGAAGGGAAAAACTGTTTTTT. Protein product: CSVQLGREKLFF. Looking up the rest from reference TRBV29-1 and TRBJ1-4 gives the full variable domain: SAVISQKPSRDICQRGTSLTIQCQVDSQVTMMFWYRQQPGQSLTLIATANQGSEATYESGFVIDKFPISRPNLTFSTLTVSNMSPEDSSIYLCSVQLGREKLFFGSGTQLSVL.

The gene calls are TRBV7-8 and TRBJ1-5, with TRBD1 matching over 11 bases. The CDR3 is 13 amino acids. Germline V gene data show CDR1 as SGHVS and CDR2 as FQNEAQ. V was pared by 8 bases and J by 7 bases, with 4 bases of the junction left unmatched. The CDR3 loop reads CASGQGAEQPQHF. In nucleotides, the CDR3 is TGTGCCAGCGGACAGGGGGCTGAACAGCCCCAGCATTTT.

This sequence joins TRBV30 and TRBJ2-5; 8 bases align to TRBD2. The CDR3 is 16 amino acids. CDR1 is GTSNPN and CDR2 is SVGIG in the germline V gene (reference sequence). The V and J ends lost 0 bases and 5 bases, in that order; junction bases with no gene match: 11. CDR3 nucleotide sequence: TGTGCCTGGAGTGTGGATCGGGAGGGCCGGAGTGAGACCCAGTACTTC. Translating gives CAWSVDREGRSETQYF.

V and J are TRBV28 and TRBJ2-7, with D perhaps given as TRBD1 or TRBD2 (6 bases each). Per the germline V gene, CDR1 is MDHEN and CDR2 is SYDVKM. CDR3 length equals 16 residues. The V and J ends lost 1 base and 7 bases respectively, with 20 bases between them. The CDR3 region is CASSLLSGAKGLEQYF. For the CDR3, the DNA is TGTGCCAGCAGTTTATTATCGGGGGCGAAGGGTCTGGAGCAGTACTTC. The full variable domain, rest sourced from reference TRBV28 and TRBJ2-7, is DVKVTQSSRYLVKRTGEKVFLECVQDMDHENMFWYRQDPGLGLRLIYFSYDVKMKEKGDIPEGYSVSREKKERFSLILESASTNQTSMYLCASSLLSGAKGLEQYFGPGTRLTVT.

Worth noting for this clone: The same CDR3 can be traced to other DNA sequences in this sample. The chain has TRBV9 and TRBJ2-1, with D perhaps TRBD1 (5 bases). The CDR3 runs to 15 residues. Germline V gives CDR1 SGDLS, CDR2 YYNGEE. The V and J ends lost 0 bases and 2 bases respectively, with 9 bases between them. This CDR3 reads CASSVDGRAYNEQFF. DNA for the CDR3: TGTGCCAGCAGCGTAGATGGCAGGGCCTACAATGAGCAGTTCTTC.

The chain joins TRBV7-3 to TRBJ2-1, with unresolved D. CDR1 is SGHTA, CDR2 FQGTGA, per germline. The CDR3 has 15 amino acids. Trimming shortened V by 1 base and J by 7 bases, and 14 bases separated the two germline ends. CDR3 sequence (DNA): TGTGCCAGCAGCTTAAGGGTGGCTGCTGGGAATGAGCAGTTCTTC. Encoded protein: CASSLRVAAGNEQFF.

This CDR3 is CATAGGSGTFWAGELFF. DNA of the CDR3: TGCGCCACAGCAGGGGGTAGCGGGACCTTTTGGGCCGGGGAGCTGTTTTTT. This chain connects TRBV10-2 to TRBJ2-2; D may be TRBD2 (8 bases). The length of the CDR3 is 17 residues. The germline V gene encodes CDR1 WSHSY and CDR2 SAAADI. The germline V and J ends were trimmed by 10 bases and 6 bases, with 27 bases remaining between them.

The V and J genes are TRBV5-1 and TRBJ1-1; D gene uncertain. Germline V gives CDR1 SGHRS, CDR2 YFSETQ. The germline V and J ends were trimmed by 2 bases and 3 bases, with 14 bases remaining between them. The CDR3 totals 15 residues. The chain's CDR3 is CASSLRNSGDTEAFF. The CDR3, as DNA: TGCGCCAGCAGCTTAAGGAACTCCGGGGACACTGAAGCTTTCTTT.

The V and J genes are TRBV6-6 and TRBJ1-5; D not resolved. Between the trimmed V and J ends, which lost 7 bases and 0 bases, there was a span of 13 bases. This CDR3 spans 15 amino acids. Germline CDR1 is MNHNY and CDR2 is SVGAGI (reference sequence). CDR3 residues: CASTLEYYSNQPQHF. The CDR3 DNA follows: TGTGCCAGCACCCTTGAGTACTATAGCAATCAGCCCCAGCATTTT.

This clone appeared a single time. The rearrangement uses TRBV28 and TRBJ1-2; 9 bases line up with TRBD1. V lost 3 bases to trimming and J lost 7 bases; unmatched junction nucleotides: 9. The CDR3 spans 15 residues. The germline CDR1 and CDR2 sequences are MDHEN and SYDVKM. The CDR3 DNA follows: TGTGCCAGCAGTTTCCGGGACAGGGACTTAAGTGGCTACACCTTC. Translating gives CASSFRDRDLSGYTF.